One and the same sample provided the 27 T cell receptor beta chains below, sequenced in a study of shared clonotypes between healthy human individuals. TCRdb keeps only in-frame clones here, not all; method: immunoSEQ multiplex PCR. The sample holds roughly 2 million clones, about 95% seen once. Naive-designated CD8 cells lacked CD45RO, were positively enriched for CCR7, and omitted terminally differentiated effector memory CD45RA+ cells. The sequencing input was naive CD8+ T cells sorted from blood. These receptors were taken from a man between 18 and 35 years old in good health.

This clone was counted once. The rearrangement uses TRBV6-4 and TRBJ1-5; D is perhaps TRBD1 (6 bases). This CDR3 is 13 amino acids long. V was cut by 9 bases and J by 8 bases, with 17 bases left in between. CDR1 and CDR2 (germline): MRHNA, SNTAGT. The CDR3 nucleotides read TGTGCCAGTCCAGGACGTCCAGGGGAGCCCCAGCATTTT. Protein: CASPGRPGEPQHF.

The chain joins TRBV27 to TRBJ2-7; D remains unclear. This CDR3 is 15 amino acids long. Germline CDR1 is MNHEY and CDR2 is SMNVEV (reference sequence). Deletions cut 5 bases from V and 2 bases from J, with 16 bases between. The CDR3 sequence is CASSLGPRGAYEQYF. The CDR3, as DNA: TGTGCCAGCAGTCTCGGTCCCAGAGGCGCCTACGAGCAGTACTTC.

The V gene is TRBV5-6, the J gene TRBJ2-3; D not certain. V was cut by 4 bases and J by 0 bases, with 3 bases left in between. The CDR3 extends over 12 amino acids. The germline V gene has CDR1 SGHDT and CDR2 YYEEEE. CDR3 amino acids: CASSKSTDTQYF. CDR3 bases: TGTGCCAGCAGCAAGAGCACAGATACGCAGTATTTT.

The V call is TRBV30, the J call TRBJ2-5, with 14 bases aligning to TRBD2. Germline values: CDR1 GTSNPN, CDR2 SVGIG (reference sequence). This CDR3 spans 15 amino acids. The trim removed 1 base at V and 5 bases at J, leaving 3 bases unmatched. The CDR3 DNA reads TGTGCCTGGAGTGGACTAGCGGGGGGGCGGGAGACCCAGTACTTC. This sequence encodes CAWSGLAGGRETQYF. Variable domain in full (rest from reference TRBV30 and TRBJ2-5): SQTIHQWPATLVQPVGSPLSLECTVEGTSNPNLYWYRQAAGRGLQLLFYSVGIGQISSEVPQNLSASRPQDRQFILSSKKLLLSDSGFYLCAWSGLAGGRETQYFGPGTRLLVL.

In this sample, this clone turned up once. V is TRBV4-3 and J is TRBJ2-7; 7 bases are a match to TRBD2. J gave up 3 bases and V 4 bases, and 15 bases lay outside the gene matches. This CDR3 has 17 amino acids. The germline gives CDR1 LGHNA, CDR2 YSLEER. In nucleotides, the CDR3 is TGCGCCAGCAGCCCGACCGCCCCCCTGGGGGGGATCTACGAGCAGTACTTC. It encodes CASSPTAPLGGIYEQYF.

The gene calls are TRBV9 and TRBJ1-5; tentatively, D is TRBD1 (5 bases). Germline V lookup: CDR1 SGDLS, CDR2 YYNGEE. This CDR3 is 18 amino acids long. The V end was cut by 4 bases, the J end by 0 bases, with 20 bases between. In nucleotides, the CDR3 is TGTGCCAGCAGCCCCCGGCCGGGGGGGAGGTATAGCAATCAGCCCCAGCATTTT. This sequence encodes CASSPRPGGRYSNQPQHF.

This chain links TRBV28 with TRBJ2-7; 9 bases map to TRBD2. V gave up 8 bases and J gave up 7 bases; unmatched junction bases: 9. Germline V gene data show CDR1 as MDHEN and CDR2 as SYDVKM. This CDR3 contains 13 residues. CDR3 nucleotide sequence: TGTGCCAGCGGCCTAGCGGGGCCCCGTGAGCAGTACTTC. Translating it yields CASGLAGPREQYF.

The chain employs TRBV6-6 and TRBJ2-7; D is possibly TRBD2 (6 bases). V lost 3 bases and J lost 4, with 19 bases in between. This CDR3 is built from 16 residues. Looked up from germline, CDR1 is MNHNY and CDR2 is SVGAGI (reference sequence). The CDR3 DNA reads as TGTGCCAGCAGTTATATGACCGCCGGGAGTAAATACGAGCAGTACTTC. This gives the protein CASSYMTAGSKYEQYF.

In regard to this clone: This specimen includes other DNA sequences encoding the same CDR3. The chain is built from TRBV6-5 and TRBJ2-5; D is ambiguous. Germline values: CDR1 MNHEY, CDR2 SVGAGI. The V and J ends lost 5 bases and 4 bases respectively, with 8 bases between them. The CDR3 spans 12 residues. CDR3 in amino acids: CASSPLGETQYF. CDR3 DNA sequence: TGTGCCAGCAGTCCCTTAGGAGAGACCCAGTACTTC.

This chain connects TRBV5-4 to TRBJ1-1; possibly TRBD1 for D (5 bases). There are 13 residues in the CDR3. Germline CDR1 and CDR2: SGHNT and YYREEE (reference sequence). V gave up 3 bases and J gave up 4 bases, with 10 bases separating them. The CDR3 is CASSYQGSTEAFF. CDR3 nucleotide sequence: TGTGCCAGCAGCTATCAGGGTAGCACTGAAGCTTTCTTT.

The chain joins TRBV27 to TRBJ2-3; TRBD1 aligns across 7 bases. CDR1 MNHEY and CDR2 SMNVEV come from the germline V gene (reference sequence). V gave up 7 bases and J gave up 5 bases; unmatched junction bases: 9. The CDR3 has 14 residues. CDR3 DNA sequence: TGTGCCAGCAAGGAGACAGGGAGAGTAGATACGCAGTATTTT. It yields the protein CASKETGRVDTQYF.

V usage is TRBV7-8 and J usage is TRBJ2-1; perhaps D is TRBD1 or TRBD2 (5 bases each). Germline V gene sequence: CDR1 SGHVS, CDR2 FQNEAQ. CDR3 length: 17 amino acids. The V and J ends lost 5 bases and 0 bases respectively, with 17 bases between them. The CDR3 bases are TGTGCCAGCAGCCCGGGACCTCTGGCAAGCTCCTACAATGAGCAGTTCTTC. Translating gives CASSPGPLASSYNEQFF.

This rearrangement joins TRBV27 to TRBJ2-7, with D perhaps TRBD1 (5 bases). There are 16 residues in the CDR3. Trimming cost V 1 base and J 2 bases, with 15 bases left between them. The germline V gene has CDR1 MNHEY and CDR2 SMNVEV (reference sequence). In DNA, the CDR3 is TGTGCCAGCAGTTTATTTCTGGGGCAGGCGACCTACGAGCAGTACTTC. Its protein product is CASSLFLGQATYEQYF.

The chain links TRBV5-6 to TRBJ2-7; D uncertain. Germline V CDR1 and CDR2: SGHDT, YYEEEE. The CDR3 spans 14 residues. Deletions cut 0 bases from V and 3 bases from J, with 10 bases between. The CDR3 loop is CASSLGTRDYEQYF. The CDR3 coding sequence is TGTGCCAGCAGCTTGGGTACAAGGGACTACGAGCAGTACTTC.

CDR3 residues: CATSRVPGQGMNTEAFF. CDR3 DNA sequence: TGTGCCACCAGCAGAGTCCCGGGACAGGGAATGAACACTGAAGCTTTCTTT. The chain joins TRBV15 to TRBJ1-1; TRBD1 matches 9 bases. CDR3 length: 17 amino acids. After removal of 1 base from V and 0 bases from J, the junction contained 6 bases not matched to a gene. Germline values: CDR1 LNHNV, CDR2 YYDKDF (reference sequence).

The chain uses TRBV13 and TRBJ2-3; D uncertain. V lost 0 bases and J lost 4, with 11 bases in between. Germline loops: CDR1 PRHDT, CDR2 FYEKMQ (reference sequence). The CDR3 length is 15 residues. The CDR3 protein is CASSLGEDFSDTQYF. The CDR3, as DNA: TGTGCCAGCAGCTTAGGTGAAGACTTTTCAGATACGCAGTATTTT. The variable domain in full, completed from reference TRBV13 and TRBJ2-3, reads AAGVIQSPRHLIKEKRETATLKCYPIPRHDTVYWYQQGPGQDPQFLISFYEKMQSDKGSIPDRFSAQQFSDYHSELNMSSLELGDSALYFCASSLGEDFSDTQYFGPGTRLTVL.

Comments on this clone: Other DNA sequences in the sample encode the same CDR3. The chain joins TRBV21-1 to TRBJ1-6. TRBV21-1 is described as a pseudogene. The CDR3 has 14 amino acids. In DNA form, the CDR3 reads TGTGCCAGCAGCCTTAGCTCCTATAATTCACCCCTCCACTTT. As protein: CASSLSSYNSPLHF.

On this clone: The same CDR3 also results from other DNA sequences found in this sample. This chain connects TRBV4-1 to TRBJ1-1; D might be TRBD1 (5 bases). The germline gives CDR1 MGHRA, CDR2 YSYEKL. The CDR3 is made up of 15 amino acids. Trimming shortened V by 3 bases and J by 3 bases, and 14 bases separated the two germline ends. CDR3: CASSHPGTGHTEAFF. The CDR3 region has the DNA TGCGCCAGCAGCCATCCGGGGACCGGTCACACTGAAGCTTTCTTT.

The DNA of the CDR3 is TGTGCCAGTAGTCTCCGGGGGGCATTGGGTGAAAAACTGTTTTTT. It is translated as CASSLRGALGEKLFF. The chain is built from TRBV19 and TRBJ1-4, with D possibly matching TRBD1 (6 bases). The CDR3 runs to 15 residues. Germline loops: CDR1 LNHDA, CDR2 SQIVND (reference sequence). The germline V and J ends were trimmed by 5 bases and 7 bases, with 17 bases remaining between them.

The chain is built from TRBV4-1 and TRBJ1-5; D is possibly TRBD1 (6 bases). V was shortened by 5 bases and J by 6 bases, with 17 bases between the two germline ends. Germline V gene lookup returns CDR1 MGHRA and CDR2 YSYEKL. CDR3 length: 15 amino acids. CDR3 DNA: TGCGCCAGCAGCTACGGATCAGGGGCTGGTCAGCCCCAGCATTTT. Its translation: CASSYGSGAGQPQHF.

The chain carries TRBV7-9 and TRBJ2-5; D is perhaps TRBD2 (5 bases). Germline V CDR1 and CDR2: SEHNR, FQNEAQ (reference sequence). The CDR3 covers 17 residues. Trimming cost V 1 base and J 5 bases, with 20 bases left between them. This CDR3 is CASSLESGLAYGETQYF. The DNA for the CDR3 is TGTGCCAGCAGCTTAGAATCTGGGCTAGCTTACGGGGAGACCCAGTACTTC. Full variable domain (rest looked up from reference TRBV7-9 and TRBJ2-5): DTGVSQNPRHKITKRGQNVTFRCDPISEHNRLYWYRQTLGQGPEFLTYFQNEAQLEKSRLLSDRFSAERPKGSFSTLEIQRTEQGDSAMYLCASSLESGLAYGETQYFGPGTRLLVL.

This clone showed up just a few times. V usage is TRBV7-9 and J usage is TRBJ1-2, with D unclear. CDR3 length: 15 amino acids. V gave up 4 bases and J gave up 2 bases, with 14 bases separating them. Germline lookup yields CDR1 SEHNR and CDR2 FQNEAQ (reference sequence). The DNA for the CDR3 is TGTGCCAGCAGCTGGTCCGGGAGCCCGAACTATGGCTACACCTTC. Protein product: CASSWSGSPNYGYTF.

This chain joins TRBV28 and TRBJ2-7, with TRBD1 matching 10 bases. In germline, CDR1 is MDHEN, CDR2 SYDVKM. The trim removed 5 bases at V and 5 bases at J, leaving 12 bases unmatched. CDR3 length equals 16 residues. CDR3 loop: CASSGPLDRGVHEQYF. The CDR3 DNA reads TGTGCCAGCAGTGGCCCACTGGACAGGGGGGTCCACGAGCAGTACTTC.

The chain carries TRBV27 and TRBJ2-3; 14 bases line up with TRBD2. Germline CDR1 reads MNHEY; CDR2 reads SMNVEV (reference sequence). The CDR3 contains 16 residues. J was trimmed by 5 bases and V by 4 bases; bases with no gene match: 5. In DNA form, the CDR3 reads TGTGCCAGCAGTTGGGGACTAGCGGGAGATGTAGATACGCAGTATTTT. Translated, it gives CASSWGLAGDVDTQYF.

In this sample, this clone turned up once. The chain couples TRBV7-8 to TRBJ2-1, with D unresolved. The CDR3 contains 15 residues. Germline assignment: CDR1 SGHVS and CDR2 FQNEAQ. Trimming shortened V by 5 bases and J by 0 bases, and 11 bases separated the two germline ends. The CDR3 is CASSRLEASYNEQFF. CDR3 nucleotide sequence: TGTGCCAGCAGCCGATTAGAGGCCTCCTACAATGAGCAGTTCTTC.

A word on this clone: The sample holds other DNA sequences that translate to the same CDR3. The chain combines TRBV6-5 with TRBJ2-7, with D perhaps matching TRBD1 (6 bases). This CDR3 is 13 amino acids long. V was shortened by 4 bases and J by 3 bases, with 10 bases between the two germline ends. Per the germline V gene, CDR1 is MNHEY and CDR2 is SVGAGI. DNA for the CDR3: TGTGCCAGCAGTTCCGGGACAAGCTACGAGCAGTACTTC. Translated, it gives CASSSGTSYEQYF.

The rearrangement uses TRBV6-5 and TRBJ2-3, with D perhaps TRBD1 (6 bases). The CDR3 is 14 amino acids. V lost 4 bases and J 3 bases, leaving 11 bases between the germline ends. Per the germline V gene, CDR1 is MNHEY and CDR2 is SVGAGI. CDR3 bases: TGTGCCAGCAGTTGGGCAGGGGAAACAGATACGCAGTATTTT. Protein sequence: CASSWAGETDTQYF.